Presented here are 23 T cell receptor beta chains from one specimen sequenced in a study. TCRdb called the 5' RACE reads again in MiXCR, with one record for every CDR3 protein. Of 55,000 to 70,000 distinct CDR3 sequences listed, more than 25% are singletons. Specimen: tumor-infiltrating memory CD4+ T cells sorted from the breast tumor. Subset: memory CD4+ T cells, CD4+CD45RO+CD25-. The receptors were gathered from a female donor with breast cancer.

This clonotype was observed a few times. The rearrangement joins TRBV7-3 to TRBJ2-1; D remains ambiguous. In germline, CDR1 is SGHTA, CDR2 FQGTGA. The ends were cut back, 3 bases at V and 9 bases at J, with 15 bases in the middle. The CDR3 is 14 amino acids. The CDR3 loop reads CASSLSSARSEQFF. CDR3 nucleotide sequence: TGTGCCAGCAGCTTGTCCAGCGCGCGTAGTGAGCAGTTCTTC.

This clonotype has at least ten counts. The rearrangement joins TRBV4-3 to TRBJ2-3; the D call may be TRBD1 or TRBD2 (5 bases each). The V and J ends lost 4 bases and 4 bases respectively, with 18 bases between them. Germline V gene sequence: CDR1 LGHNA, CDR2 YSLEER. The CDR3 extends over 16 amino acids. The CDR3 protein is CASSLQIRGSPDTQYF. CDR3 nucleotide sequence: TGCGCCAGCAGCCTCCAAATCCGGGGCTCTCCAGATACGCAGTATTTT.

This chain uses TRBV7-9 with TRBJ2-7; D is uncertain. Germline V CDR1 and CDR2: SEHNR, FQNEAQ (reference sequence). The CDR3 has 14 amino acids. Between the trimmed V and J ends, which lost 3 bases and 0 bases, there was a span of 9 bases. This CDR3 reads CASSFVAPSYEQYF. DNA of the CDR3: TGTGCCAGCAGCTTCGTGGCACCCTCCTACGAGCAGTACTTC. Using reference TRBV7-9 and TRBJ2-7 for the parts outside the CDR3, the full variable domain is DTGVSQNPRHKITKRGQNVTFRCDPISEHNRLYWYRQTLGQGPEFLTYFQNEAQLEKSRLLSDRFSAERPKGSFSTLEIQRTEQGDSAMYLCASSFVAPSYEQYFGPGTRLTVT.

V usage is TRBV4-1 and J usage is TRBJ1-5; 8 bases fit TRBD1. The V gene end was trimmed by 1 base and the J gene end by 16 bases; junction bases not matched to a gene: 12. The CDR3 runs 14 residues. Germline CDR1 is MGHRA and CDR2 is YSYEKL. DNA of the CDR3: TGCGCCAGCAGCCAAGTTCCGTACAGGGGGGCCTACCATTTT. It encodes CASSQVPYRGAYHF.

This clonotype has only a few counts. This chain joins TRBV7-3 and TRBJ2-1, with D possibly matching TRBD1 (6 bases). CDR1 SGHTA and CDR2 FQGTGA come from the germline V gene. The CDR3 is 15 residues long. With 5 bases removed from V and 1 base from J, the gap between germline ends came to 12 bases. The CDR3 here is CASSPLGASYNEQFF. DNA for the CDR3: TGTGCCAGCAGCCCCTTGGGGGCGTCCTACAATGAGCAGTTCTTC. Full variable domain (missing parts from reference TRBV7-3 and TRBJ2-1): GAGVSQTPSNKVTEKGKYVELRCDPISGHTALYWYRQSLGQGPEFLIYFQGTGAADDSGLPNDRFFAVRPEGSVSTLKIQRTERGDSAVYLCASSPLGASYNEQFFGPGTRLTVL.

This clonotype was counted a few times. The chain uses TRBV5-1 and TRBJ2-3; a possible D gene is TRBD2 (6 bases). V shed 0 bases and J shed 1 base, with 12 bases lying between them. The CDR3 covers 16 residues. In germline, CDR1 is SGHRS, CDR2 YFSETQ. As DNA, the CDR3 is TGCGCCAGCAGCTTGGGGGGGACTTGGGGCACAGATACGCAGTATTTT. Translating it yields CASSLGGTWGTDTQYF.

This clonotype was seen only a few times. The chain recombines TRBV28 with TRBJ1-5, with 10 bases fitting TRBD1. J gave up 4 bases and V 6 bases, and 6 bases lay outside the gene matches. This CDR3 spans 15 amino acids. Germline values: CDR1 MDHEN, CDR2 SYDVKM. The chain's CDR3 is CASRPRQGANQPQHF. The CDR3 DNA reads TGTGCCAGCAGACCCCGACAGGGGGCAAATCAGCCCCAGCATTTT.

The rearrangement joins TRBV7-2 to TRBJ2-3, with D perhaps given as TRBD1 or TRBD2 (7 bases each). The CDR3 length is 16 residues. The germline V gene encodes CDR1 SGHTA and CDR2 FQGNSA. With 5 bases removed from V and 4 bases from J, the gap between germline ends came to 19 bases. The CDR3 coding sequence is TGTGCCAGCAGCAGACAGGGCGCGGGAGCGGCAGATACGCAGTATTTT. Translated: CASSRQGAGAADTQYF.

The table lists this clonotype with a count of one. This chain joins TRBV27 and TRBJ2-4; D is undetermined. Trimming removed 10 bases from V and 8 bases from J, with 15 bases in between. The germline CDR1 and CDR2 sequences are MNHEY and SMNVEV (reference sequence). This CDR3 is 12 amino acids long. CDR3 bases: TGTGCCACCCGTTCACTGGGCGACATTCAGTACTTC. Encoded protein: CATRSLGDIQYF.

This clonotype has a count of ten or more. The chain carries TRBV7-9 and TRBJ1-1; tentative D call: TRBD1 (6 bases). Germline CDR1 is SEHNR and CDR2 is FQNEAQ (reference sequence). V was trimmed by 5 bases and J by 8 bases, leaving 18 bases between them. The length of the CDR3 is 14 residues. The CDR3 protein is CASSPQREDSEAFF. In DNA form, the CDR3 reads TGTGCCAGCAGCCCCCAGCGCGAGGACAGCGAAGCTTTCTTT.

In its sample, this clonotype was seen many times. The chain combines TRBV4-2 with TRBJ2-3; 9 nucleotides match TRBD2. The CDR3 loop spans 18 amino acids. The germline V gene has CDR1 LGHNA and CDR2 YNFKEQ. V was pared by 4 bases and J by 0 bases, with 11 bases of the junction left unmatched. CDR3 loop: CASSPAMSGRTSTDTQYF. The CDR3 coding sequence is TGTGCCAGCAGCCCCGCAATGAGCGGGAGGACTAGCACAGATACGCAGTATTTT.

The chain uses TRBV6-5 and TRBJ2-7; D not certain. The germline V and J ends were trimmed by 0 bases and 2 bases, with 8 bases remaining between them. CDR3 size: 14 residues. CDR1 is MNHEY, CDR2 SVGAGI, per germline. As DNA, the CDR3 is TGTGCCAGCAGTTACTCGAACCCGCCCTACGAGCAGTACTTC. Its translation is CASSYSNPPYEQYF.

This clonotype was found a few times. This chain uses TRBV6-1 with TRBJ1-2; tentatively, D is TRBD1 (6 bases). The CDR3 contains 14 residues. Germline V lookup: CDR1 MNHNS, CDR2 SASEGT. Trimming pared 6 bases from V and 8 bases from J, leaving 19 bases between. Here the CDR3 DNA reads TGTGCCAGCAGAGTCCTGACCGGGACAATCGGCTACACCTTC. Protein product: CASRVLTGTIGYTF.

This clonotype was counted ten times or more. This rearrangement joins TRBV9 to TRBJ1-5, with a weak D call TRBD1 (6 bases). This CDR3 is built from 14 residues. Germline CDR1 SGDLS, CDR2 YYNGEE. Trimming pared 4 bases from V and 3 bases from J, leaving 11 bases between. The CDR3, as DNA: TGTGCCAGCAGCTCGGGGGGGGCCAATCAGCCCCAGCATTTT. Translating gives CASSSGGANQPQHF.

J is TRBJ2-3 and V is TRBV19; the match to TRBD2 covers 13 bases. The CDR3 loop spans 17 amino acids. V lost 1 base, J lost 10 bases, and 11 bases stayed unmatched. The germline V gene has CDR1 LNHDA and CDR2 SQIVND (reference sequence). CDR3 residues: CASSIGLAGGGQAAQYF. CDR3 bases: TGTGCCAGTAGTATAGGACTAGCGGGAGGCGGTCAAGCGGCGCAGTATTTT.

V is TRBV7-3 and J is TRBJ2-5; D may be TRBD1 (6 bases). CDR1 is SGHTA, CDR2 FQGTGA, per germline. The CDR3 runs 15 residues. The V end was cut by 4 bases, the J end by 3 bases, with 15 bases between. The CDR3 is CASSSFRGKEETQYF. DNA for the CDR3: TGTGCCAGCAGCTCCTTCAGGGGTAAAGAAGAGACCCAGTACTTC.

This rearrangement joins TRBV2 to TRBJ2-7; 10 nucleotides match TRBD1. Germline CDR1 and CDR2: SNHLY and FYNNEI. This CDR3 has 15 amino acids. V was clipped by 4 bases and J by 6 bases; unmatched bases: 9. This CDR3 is CASSASGQGLGEQYF. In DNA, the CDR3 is TGTGCCAGCAGTGCGTCGGGACAGGGGCTCGGCGAGCAGTACTTC.

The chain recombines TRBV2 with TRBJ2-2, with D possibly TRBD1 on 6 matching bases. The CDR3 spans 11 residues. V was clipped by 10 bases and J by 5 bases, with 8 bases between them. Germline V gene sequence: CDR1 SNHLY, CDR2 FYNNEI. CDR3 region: CATQGTGELFF. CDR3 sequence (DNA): TGTGCCACCCAGGGGACCGGGGAGCTGTTTTTT.

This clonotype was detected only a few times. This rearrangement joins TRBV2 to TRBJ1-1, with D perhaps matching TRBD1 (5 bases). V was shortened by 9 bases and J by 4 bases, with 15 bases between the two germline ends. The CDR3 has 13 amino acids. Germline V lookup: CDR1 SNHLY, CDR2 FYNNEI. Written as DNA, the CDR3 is TGTGCCAGTCGACAGAGGGAGTCCACTGAAGCTTTCTTT. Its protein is CASRQRESTEAFF.

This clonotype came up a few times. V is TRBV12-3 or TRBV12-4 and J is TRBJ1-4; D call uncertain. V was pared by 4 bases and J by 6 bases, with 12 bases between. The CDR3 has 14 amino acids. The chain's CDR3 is CASSSRRLDEKLFF. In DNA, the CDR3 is TGTGCCAGCAGTTCACGGAGGCTCGATGAAAAACTGTTTTTT.

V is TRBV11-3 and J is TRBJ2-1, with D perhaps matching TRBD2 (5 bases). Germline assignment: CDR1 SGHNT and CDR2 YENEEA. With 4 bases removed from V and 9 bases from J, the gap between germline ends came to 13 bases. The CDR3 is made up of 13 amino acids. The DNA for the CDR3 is TGTGCCAGCAGCTCCAGAAGGGAGAGTGAGCAGTTCTTC. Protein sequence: CASSSRRESEQFF.

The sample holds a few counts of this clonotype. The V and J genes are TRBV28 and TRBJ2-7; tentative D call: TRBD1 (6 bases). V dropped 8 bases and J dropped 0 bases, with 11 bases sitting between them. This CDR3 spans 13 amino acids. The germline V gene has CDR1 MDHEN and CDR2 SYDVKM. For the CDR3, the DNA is TGTGCCAGCGTCCGGGACAACTCCTACGAGCAGTACTTC. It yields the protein CASVRDNSYEQYF.

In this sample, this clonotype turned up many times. CDR3 sequence: CSARSGLAASETQYF. CDR3 bases: TGCAGTGCTAGATCCGGACTAGCGGCGTCGGAGACCCAGTACTTC. The genes are TRBV20-1 and TRBJ2-5; 10 nucleotides match TRBD2. Germline CDR1 DFQATT, CDR2 SNEGSKA (reference sequence). This CDR3 comprises 15 residues. With 2 bases clipped from V and 5 bases from J, the junction kept 8 bases outside the gene matches.